The 15 T cell receptor beta chains below come from one sample, sequenced in a study of breast tumors, draining lymph nodes, adjacent tissues. Samples came from axillary lymph nodes draining the breast cancer. TCRdb recomputed calls from the multiplex PCR reads with MiXCR, one row per CDR3 protein. The sample has under 250,000 distinct CDR3 sequences; less than 40% are singletons. The specimen was axillary lymph node tissue. These receptors were obtained from a female donor with breast cancer. Some clones in this sample may be carry-over from other donors' samples.

About this clonotype itself: A single base separates this from a much larger clone, so it may be a read error. V and J are TRBV6-4 and TRBJ1-3; D remains ambiguous. Germline V gives CDR1 MRHNA, CDR2 SNTAGT. The CDR3 contains 14 residues. Trimming stripped 5 bases from V and 5 bases from J, with 13 bases between. The CDR3 is CASSLSPSRNTIYF. In DNA, the CDR3 is TGTGCCAGCAGTTTGAGTCCCAGTAGAAACACCATATATTTT.

This clonotype came up many times. The chain links TRBV5-8 to TRBJ2-2; 13 nucleotides align to TRBD2. The trim removed 0 bases at V and 6 bases at J, leaving 8 bases unmatched. The CDR3 consists of 18 residues. Per germline, CDR1 SGHTS and CDR2 YDEGEE. The CDR3 bases are TGTGCCAGCAGCTTGGACAGGACTAGCGGGAGACCCCCCGGGGAGCTGTTTTTT. Protein: CASSLDRTSGRPPGELFF.

This clonotype was detected only a few times. The chain recombines TRBV7-3 with TRBJ2-3; perhaps TRBD1 as D (5 bases). The V gene's germline CDR1 is SGHTA and CDR2 FQGTGA. This CDR3 has 15 residues. The ends were cut back, 0 bases at V and 0 bases at J, with 7 bases in the middle. In DNA, the CDR3 is TGTGCCAGCAGCTTAACCGGACAAAGCACAGATACGCAGTATTTT. Its protein product is CASSLTGQSTDTQYF. The full variable domain, in which reference TRBV7-3 and TRBJ2-3 provide the parts outside the CDR3, is GAGVSQTPSNKVTEKGKYVELRCDPISGHTALYWYRQSLGQGPEFLIYFQGTGAADDSGLPNDRFFAVRPEGSVSTLKIQRTERGDSAVYLCASSLTGQSTDTQYFGPGTRLTVL.

The chain links TRBV6-2 or TRBV6-3 to TRBJ2-1, with 9 bases aligning to TRBD2. Germline V gene sequence: CDR1 MNHEY, CDR2 SVGEGT. The CDR3 is 17 residues long. The ends lost 0 bases at V and 8 bases at J; junction bases unmatched: 11. DNA of the CDR3: TGTGCCAGCAGTTACTCTACGGCTAGCGGGAAGATCGATGAGCAGTTCTTC. Its protein is CASSYSTASGKIDEQFF.

This clonotype came up many times. The J gene is TRBJ1-6, the V gene TRBV20-1; D gene ambiguous. This CDR3 contains 14 residues. V shed 5 bases and J shed 7 bases, with 15 bases lying between them. Germline V gene lookup returns CDR1 DFQATT and CDR2 SNEGSKA (reference sequence). CDR3 sequence (DNA): TGCAGTGCTGGCCCAGACGGAGTCAATTCACCCCTCCACTTT. It encodes CSAGPDGVNSPLHF.

This clonotype was counted many times. The chain links TRBV7-3 to TRBJ2-3; D ambiguous. This CDR3 is 14 amino acids long. V shed 1 base and J shed 5 bases, with 10 bases lying between them. Germline CDR1 SGHTA, CDR2 FQGTGA. The CDR3 region has the DNA TGTGCCAGCAGCTTAAGTGTTGGGAAAGATACGCAGTATTTT. Its translation is CASSLSVGKDTQYF.

There are many counts of this clonotype. The chain employs TRBV14 and TRBJ2-2; D tentatively fits TRBD1 or TRBD2 (5 bases each). The CDR3 extends over 12 amino acids. Trimming shortened V by 8 bases and J by 6 bases, and 10 bases separated the two germline ends. Germline loops: CDR1 SGHDN, CDR2 FVKESK. Here the CDR3 reads CASRDGPGELFF. The CDR3 DNA sequence: TGTGCCAGCCGGGACGGGCCCGGGGAGCTGTTTTTT.

This chain connects TRBV15 to TRBJ1-1, with a weak D call TRBD1 (5 bases). V was cut by 4 bases and J by 5 bases, with 17 bases left in between. Germline lookup yields CDR1 LNHNV and CDR2 YYDKDF (reference sequence). This CDR3 comprises 15 residues. The CDR3 reads CATSTSWGVGTEAFF. CDR3 nucleotide sequence: TGTGCCACCAGCACCTCATGGGGGGTAGGGACTGAAGCTTTCTTT.

This clonotype was found many times. The rearrangement joins TRBV5-5 to TRBJ1-1, with D tentatively TRBD1 (6 bases). CDR1 is SGHKS, CDR2 YYEKEE, per germline (reference sequence). Trimming pared 3 bases from V and 3 bases from J, leaving 15 bases between. This CDR3 region has 15 residues. The CDR3 protein is CASSSVAGVYTEAFF. In nucleotides, the CDR3 is TGTGCCAGCAGCTCGGTGGCAGGGGTCTACACTGAAGCTTTCTTT.

Concerning this clonotype: At one boundary the junction diverges from the germline segment, which might be a read error. The V gene is TRBV6-6, the J gene TRBJ1-2, with 9 bases identical to TRBD1. The CDR3 runs 13 residues. Germline CDR1 and CDR2: MNHNY and SVGAGI (reference sequence). The CDR3 is CASSPTGGYGYIF. The CDR3, as DNA: TGTGCCAGCAGTCCCACAGGGGGCTATGGCTACATCTTC.

Remarks on this clonotype: Since the CDR3 does not end with the conserved phenylalanine or tryptophan, this likely comes from a read error. The chain combines TRBV5-1 with TRBJ1-2; 9 bases are a match to TRBD1. CDR1 SGHRS and CDR2 YFSETQ come from the germline V gene. The CDR3 loop spans 16 amino acids. V trimming: 5 bases; J trimming: 7 bases; junction bases outside the gene matches: 15. The chain's CDR3 is CASRYAPGQGVSGYTY. CDR3 DNA sequence: TGCGCCAGCAGATACGCCCCGGGACAGGGCGTCTCTGGCTACACCTAC.

This clonotype was observed many times. The CDR3 bases are TGTGCCAGTAGTATCCCGGGACGACGAGAAAAACTGTTTTTT. It encodes CASSIPGRREKLFF. V is TRBV19 and J is TRBJ1-4, with D possibly being TRBD1 (5 bases). Germline assignment: CDR1 LNHDA and CDR2 SQIVND (reference sequence). This CDR3 contains 14 residues. Trimming cost V 3 bases and J 8 bases, with 13 bases left between them.

This clonotype has a count of ten or more. CDR3 protein: CASRTGWERGYTF. CDR3 DNA sequence: TGTGCCAGCAGGACAGGCTGGGAACGTGGCTACACCTTC. This chain uses TRBV2 with TRBJ1-2, with D perhaps TRBD1 (6 bases). There are 13 residues in the CDR3. Trimming took 6 bases from V and 7 from J, leaving 15 bases between them. Germline lookup yields CDR1 SNHLY and CDR2 FYNNEI.

In its sample, this clonotype was seen many times. The chain carries TRBV12-3 or TRBV12-4 and TRBJ2-1; D unclear. The V end lost 3 bases, the J end lost 10 bases, and 7 bases lay between the germline ends. This CDR3 spans 11 amino acids. CDR3 in DNA: TGTGCCAGCAGTTTTAGGCGCGAGCAGTTCTTC. Residues: CASSFRREQFF.

This clonotype was observed a handful of times. This rearrangement joins TRBV27 to TRBJ2-3; unclear D gene. The CDR3 is made up of 13 amino acids. Germline assignment: CDR1 MNHEY and CDR2 SMNVEV (reference sequence). V shed 6 bases and J shed 2 bases, with 9 bases lying between them. CDR3 amino acids: CASRYSATDTQYF. CDR3 coding DNA: TGTGCCAGCAGGTACTCAGCCACAGATACGCAGTATTTT.